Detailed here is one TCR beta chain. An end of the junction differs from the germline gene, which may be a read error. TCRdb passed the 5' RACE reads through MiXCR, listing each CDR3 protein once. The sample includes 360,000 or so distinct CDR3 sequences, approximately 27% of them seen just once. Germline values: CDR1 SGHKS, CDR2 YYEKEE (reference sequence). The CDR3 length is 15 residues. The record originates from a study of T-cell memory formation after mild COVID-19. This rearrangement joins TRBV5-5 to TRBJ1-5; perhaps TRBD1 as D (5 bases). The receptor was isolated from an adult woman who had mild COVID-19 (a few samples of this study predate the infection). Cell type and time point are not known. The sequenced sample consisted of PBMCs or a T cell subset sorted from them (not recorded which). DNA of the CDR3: TGTGCCAGCAGGTTGGGATATCAGGGAAATCAGCCCCAGCATTTT. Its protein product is CASRLGYQGNQPQHF.